The 31 T cell receptor beta chains below all came from one sample that was sequenced in a study of CD8 T cells in ankylosing spondylitis. TCRdb itself ran the 5' RACE reads through MiXCR, one entry per CDR3 protein. The sample holds fewer than 250,000 distinct CDR3 sequences, around 24% seen once. Sequencing was carried out using blood, either unsorted or a sorted T cell fraction (not recorded which). The source of these receptors is a male donor with ankylosing spondylitis or in good health (not recorded which).

This chain uses TRBV7-2 with TRBJ2-7, with 9 bases lining up with TRBD2. Germline V gives CDR1 SGHTA, CDR2 FQGNSA. V shed 4 bases, J shed 2 bases, and the junction held 6 bases outside the gene matches. This CDR3 contains 15 residues. For the CDR3, the DNA is TGTGCCAGCAGCTCCACTAGCGGGCTACCCTACGAGCAGTACTTC. Protein product: CASSSTSGLPYEQYF. Combining the CDR3 with reference TRBV7-2 and TRBJ2-7 gives the whole variable domain GAGVSQSPSNKVTEKGKDVELRCDPISGHTALYWYRQSLGQGLEFLIYFQGNSAPDKSGLPSDRFSAERTGGSVSTLTIQRTQQEDSAVYLCASSSTSGLPYEQYFGPGTRLTVT.

This clonotype was picked up a small number of times. The chain is built from TRBV20-1 and TRBJ1-2; D remains unclear. CDR1 is DFQATT, CDR2 SNEGSKA, per germline (reference sequence). Trimming removed 6 bases at V and 1 base at J, with 15 bases between. The CDR3 is 14 residues long. The CDR3, as DNA: TGCAGTGCCCACCGGGCGGGGAATAACTATGGCTACACCTTC. It translates to CSAHRAGNNYGYTF.

The rearrangement links TRBV5-5 to TRBJ2-7; either TRBD1 or TRBD2 may fit D (5 bases each). Between the trimmed V and J ends, which lost 3 bases and 6 bases, there was a span of 19 bases. This CDR3 comprises 15 residues. CDR1 and CDR2 (germline): SGHKS, YYEKEE (reference sequence). CDR3 amino acids: CASSSMGPRGAEQYF. Written as DNA, the CDR3 is TGTGCCAGCAGCTCGATGGGGCCTCGGGGCGCCGAGCAGTACTTC.

The genes are TRBV5-1 and TRBJ1-1; maybe TRBD1 (5 bases). Trimming took off 0 bases at V and 1 base at J, with 10 bases between the two ends. CDR1 is SGHRS, CDR2 YFSETQ, per germline. CDR3 length: 15 amino acids. This chain's CDR3 is CASSLGQRKNTEAFF. CDR3 nucleotide sequence: TGCGCCAGCAGCTTGGGACAGAGAAAGAACACTGAAGCTTTCTTT.

This clonotype was observed many times. This chain connects TRBV12-3 or TRBV12-4 to TRBJ1-2; no clear D. The CDR3 sequence is 14 residues long. V was shortened by 3 bases and J by 8 bases, with 16 bases between the two germline ends. The CDR3 sequence is CASSFDIDLGGYTF. CDR3 nucleotide sequence: TGTGCCAGCAGTTTCGACATCGACTTGGGAGGCTACACCTTC.

The rearrangement joins TRBV10-3 to TRBJ2-1, with TRBD2 matching over 10 bases. The ends lost 9 bases at V and 4 bases at J; junction bases unmatched: 3. This CDR3 region has 13 residues. Per germline, CDR1 ENHRY and CDR2 SYGVKD. DNA for the CDR3: TGTGCCATTTCGACTAGCGGGTACAATGAGCAGTTCTTC. This gives the protein CAISTSGYNEQFF.

This clonotype was seen many times. The CDR3 DNA sequence: TGTGCCAGCAGCTTAGTCGCCGGGGAGCAGTACTTC. It translates to CASSLVAGEQYF. The V gene is TRBV7-9, the J gene TRBJ2-7; D not certain. CDR1 is SEHNR and CDR2 is FQNEAQ in the germline V gene (reference sequence). V was trimmed by 1 base and J by 7 bases, leaving 8 bases between them. The CDR3 runs to 12 residues.

The sample holds many counts of this clonotype. The rearrangement joins TRBV28 to TRBJ2-3; weak D call: TRBD1 (6 bases). The CDR3 consists of 16 residues. V shed 7 bases and J shed 3 bases, with 20 bases lying between them. In germline, CDR1 is MDHEN, CDR2 SYDVKM. In DNA form, the CDR3 reads TGTGCCAGCAACCAACAACGGGCAGGGGTTACAGATACGCAGTATTTT. Its protein product is CASNQQRAGVTDTQYF.

DNA for the CDR3: TGTGCCAGCAGCCCACAGGGGGGGGGAGCTTTCTTT. Translation: CASSPQGGGAFF. The gene calls are TRBV11-2 and TRBJ1-1; 8 nucleotides match TRBD1. CDR3 length: 12 amino acids. J lost 10 bases, V lost 5 bases, and 6 bases had no gene match. Germline assignment: CDR1 SGHAT and CDR2 FQNNGV.

The chain has TRBV29-1 and TRBJ2-5, with 8 bases matching TRBD1. V shed 4 bases, J shed 5 bases, and the junction held 3 bases outside the gene matches. This CDR3 spans 12 amino acids. Germline V gene data show CDR1 as SQVTM and CDR2 as ANQGSEA. The CDR3 region is CSVGDRSETQYF. DNA for the CDR3: TGCAGCGTTGGGGACAGGTCCGAGACCCAGTACTTC. The whole variable domain, filled in from reference TRBV29-1 and TRBJ2-5, reads SAVISQKPSRDICQRGTSLTIQCQVDSQVTMMFWYRQQPGQSLTLIATANQGSEATYESGFVIDKFPISRPNLTFSTLTVSNMSPEDSSIYLCSVGDRSETQYFGPGTRLLVL.

This clonotype turned up a few times. The rearrangement joins TRBV7-2 to TRBJ2-5; D uncertain. CDR1 is SGHTA, CDR2 FQGNSA, per germline. The V end was cut by 5 bases, the J end by 0 bases, with 10 bases between. The CDR3 contains 14 residues. As DNA, the CDR3 is TGTGCCAGCAGCCCTGGGCCGTACCAAGAGACCCAGTACTTC. This translates into CASSPGPYQETQYF.

CDR3 bases: TGCAGTGCTAGAGATGGTCTGCGACGGGAGGGAGATACGCAGTATTTT. This sequence encodes CSARDGLRREGDTQYF. The rearrangement links TRBV20-1 to TRBJ2-3; 8 nucleotides match TRBD2. From germline, CDR1 is DFQATT and CDR2 SNEGSKA (reference sequence). The V gene end was trimmed by 0 bases and the J gene end by 5 bases; junction bases not matched to a gene: 10. The CDR3 sequence is 16 residues long.

This clonotype was observed many times. V gene TRBV20-1 combines with J gene TRBJ2-1, with 13 bases fitting TRBD2. After removal of 5 bases from V and 9 bases from J, the junction contained 10 bases not matched to a gene. Germline V CDR1 and CDR2: DFQATT, SNEGSKA (reference sequence). CDR3 size: 15 residues. Written as DNA, the CDR3 is TGCAGTGCTCAACTAGCGGGAGGGCCTAGTTCTGAGCAGTTCTTC. Translating it yields CSAQLAGGPSSEQFF.

The chain carries TRBV6-1 and TRBJ1-4; D is unclear. CDR1 is MNHNS, CDR2 SASEGT, per germline. The CDR3 contains 15 residues. Trimming took 5 bases from V and 4 from J, leaving 14 bases between them. In DNA, the CDR3 is TGTGCCAGCAGTCTCTTTGGGGAGAGTAATGAAAAACTGTTTTTT. Its translation: CASSLFGESNEKLFF.

This clonotype was seen at least ten times. The J gene is TRBJ2-1, the V gene TRBV6-4, with TRBD2 identical over 11 bases. J lost 1 base, V lost 9 bases, and 8 bases had no gene match. This CDR3 is built from 16 residues. The germline gives CDR1 MRHNA, CDR2 SNTAGT. The CDR3: CARNKLAGGSYNEQFF. DNA for the CDR3: TGTGCCAGAAACAAATTAGCGGGAGGGTCCTACAATGAGCAGTTCTTC.

The gene calls are TRBV7-2 and TRBJ2-7; D may be TRBD2 (6 bases). The CDR3 runs 15 residues. Trimming pared 5 bases from V and 5 bases from J, leaving 19 bases between. Germline V lookup: CDR1 SGHTA, CDR2 FQGNSA. The CDR3 region is CASSPQASVLHEQYF. In nucleotides, the CDR3 is TGTGCCAGCAGCCCGCAAGCTAGCGTCCTTCACGAGCAGTACTTC.

This clonotype was recorded only once. The gene calls are TRBV15 and TRBJ1-1; D remains ambiguous. The CDR3 is 12 amino acids. Germline CDR1 is LNHNV and CDR2 is YYDKDF (reference sequence). V was trimmed by 3 bases and J by 12 bases, leaving 14 bases between them. The chain's CDR3 is CATSSLMTLTFF. CDR3 nucleotide sequence: TGTGCCACCAGCAGCCTCATGACACTGACTTTCTTT.

This clonotype has a count of ten or more. The V call is TRBV15, the J call TRBJ2-3; 9 nucleotides agree with TRBD1. From germline, CDR1 is LNHNV and CDR2 YYDKDF (reference sequence). V lost 1 base to trimming and J lost 2 bases; unmatched junction nucleotides: 10. The CDR3 sequence is 18 residues long. CDR3 sequence: CATSRGPQGAGVTDTQYF. The CDR3 nucleotides are TGTGCCACCAGCAGAGGACCACAGGGGGCCGGGGTCACAGATACGCAGTATTTT.

V usage is TRBV29-1 and J usage is TRBJ2-7; 9 bases are shared with TRBD1. This CDR3 spans 14 amino acids. Germline CDR1 and CDR2: SQVTM and ANQGSEA. V shed 5 bases, J shed 0 bases, and the junction held 5 bases outside the gene matches. The CDR3: CSVRTGESSYEQYF. The CDR3 DNA is TGCAGCGTTCGGACAGGGGAAAGCTCCTACGAGCAGTACTTC.

This clonotype has at least ten counts. The rearrangement links TRBV6-1 to TRBJ2-1; 9 bases align to TRBD1. Germline V gives CDR1 MNHNS, CDR2 SASEGT. Trimming cost V 7 bases and J 7 bases; bases outside gene matches: 8. This CDR3 has 14 residues. CDR3 nucleotides: TGTGCCAGCAACCGGGACAGGGTGACAAATGAGCAGTTCTTC. It specifies CASNRDRVTNEQFF.

This clonotype was found a few times. The rearrangement uses TRBV20-1 and TRBJ1-1; TRBD1 matches at 8 bases. Trimming at V came to 5 bases and at J to 1 base, leaving 12 bases not matched to a gene. Germline V gene data show CDR1 as DFQATT and CDR2 as SNEGSKA (reference sequence). The CDR3 length is 16 residues. The CDR3 sequence: CSAARQGTLGNTEAFF. CDR3 coding DNA: TGCAGTGCTGCCCGACAGGGGACCCTTGGGAACACTGAAGCTTTCTTT.

V gene TRBV4-1 combines with J gene TRBJ2-5, with D unclear. The CDR3 runs to 14 residues. The germline CDR1 and CDR2 sequences are MGHRA and YSYEKL. V lost 1 base and J 0 bases, leaving 6 bases between the germline ends. The CDR3 reads CASSQGSHQETQYF. The DNA of the CDR3 is TGCGCCAGCAGCCAAGGCTCACACCAAGAGACCCAGTACTTC.

V is TRBV7-9 and J is TRBJ2-7, with 10 nucleotides matching TRBD2. Germline trimming cut 5 bases from V and 2 bases from J; bases unmatched to any gene: 9. Germline CDR1 and CDR2: SEHNR and FQNEAQ (reference sequence). This CDR3 spans 16 amino acids. The CDR3 nucleotides read TGTGCCAGCAGCCCCGACCTAGCGGGAGTCCCCTACGAGCAGTACTTC. Protein product: CASSPDLAGVPYEQYF. Combining the CDR3 with reference TRBV7-9 and TRBJ2-7 gives the whole variable domain DTGVSQNPRHKITKRGQNVTFRCDPISEHNRLYWYRQTLGQGPEFLTYFQNEAQLEKSRLLSDRFSAERPKGSFSTLEIQRTEQGDSAMYLCASSPDLAGVPYEQYFGPGTRLTVT.

The chain employs TRBV20-1 and TRBJ2-5; 9 nucleotides agree with TRBD1. The CDR3 runs to 15 residues. J was trimmed by 1 base and V by 2 bases; bases with no gene match: 5. Germline CDR1 is DFQATT and CDR2 is SNEGSKA (reference sequence). CDR3 in DNA: TGCAGTGCTAGACCGGCGGACAGGGGCCAAGAGACCCAGTACTTC. Its translation is CSARPADRGQETQYF.

This clonotype was counted many times. The rearrangement joins TRBV12-3 or TRBV12-4 to TRBJ2-2; 12 nucleotides agree with TRBD2. J lost 1 base, V lost 6 bases, and 3 bases had no gene match. CDR3 size: 16 residues. CDR3 DNA: TGTGCCAGCAGGCCGACTAGCGGGGGGAACACCGGGGAGCTGTTTTTT. It yields the protein CASRPTSGGNTGELFF.

There are many counts of this clonotype. The chain has TRBV5-1 and TRBJ2-4, with a tentative D call TRBD1 (5 bases). The V gene lost 0 bases and the J gene lost 4 bases, with 5 bases spanning the gap. Germline V gene data show CDR1 as SGHRS and CDR2 as YFSETQ. The CDR3 contains 13 residues. This CDR3 is CASSLGQKNIQYF. The DNA for the CDR3 is TGCGCCAGCAGCTTGGGACAGAAAAACATTCAGTACTTC.

The rearrangement joins TRBV12-3 or TRBV12-4 to TRBJ2-1; TRBD2 matches 11 bases. The CDR3 sequence is 14 residues long. Trimming cost V 5 bases and J 15 bases; bases outside gene matches: 12. CDR3: CASSPGLAAGALFF. Here the CDR3 DNA reads TGTGCCAGCAGTCCGGGACTAGCGGCAGGAGCGCTGTTCTTC.

Ten or more counts support this clonotype. The chain carries TRBV4-2 and TRBJ2-2; no clear D gene. The CDR3 is 15 residues long. Trimming cost V 0 bases and J 7 bases, with 12 bases left between them. CDR1 and CDR2 from the germline V gene are LGHNA and YNFKEQ. This CDR3 reads CASSQDIGANGELFF. The CDR3 bases are TGTGCCAGCAGCCAAGATATCGGAGCAAACGGGGAGCTGTTTTTT.

This clonotype was picked up many times. This rearrangement joins TRBV20-1 to TRBJ2-1; TRBD2 matches 10 bases. The CDR3 is 16 amino acids. Trimming took 3 bases from V and 0 from J; bases not matched to a gene: 5. Germline loops: CDR1 DFQATT, CDR2 SNEGSKA (reference sequence). The CDR3 spells CSARVASGSSYNEQFF. For the CDR3, the DNA is TGCAGTGCTAGGGTCGCTAGCGGGAGCTCCTACAATGAGCAGTTCTTC.

This clonotype has ten or more counts. For the CDR3, the DNA is TGTGCCAGCAGCCTAATGAGGGGTGGCTACACCTTC. Translated, it gives CASSLMRGGYTF. This chain joins TRBV5-6 and TRBJ1-2; tentatively, D is TRBD1 (5 bases). The germline V gene has CDR1 SGHDT and CDR2 YYEEEE. This CDR3 has 12 amino acids. Trimming pared 4 bases from V and 7 bases from J, leaving 11 bases between.

This clonotype was counted only a few times. The chain couples TRBV20-1 to TRBJ2-2; unclear D gene. The CDR3 length is 15 residues. Trimming took off 0 bases at V and 0 bases at J, with 8 bases between the two ends. Germline CDR1 DFQATT, CDR2 SNEGSKA (reference sequence). The CDR3 nucleotides are TGCAGTGCTAGAGATACTAACTCGAACACCGGGGAGCTGTTTTTT. Encoded protein: CSARDTNSNTGELFF.